One and the same sample provided the 10 T cell receptor beta chains below, sequenced in a study of blood T cell repertoires in COVID-19. TCRdb's table, derived via immunoSEQ multiplex PCR, lists solely in-frame clones and lacks some. This sample yields about 200,000 clones, of which about 80% are seen a single time; 6.9% belongs to the top ten. Sequencing used peripheral blood. These receptors were obtained from a human donor with acute or convalescent COVID-19. The donor label of this sample is uncertain.

V usage is TRBV5-8 and J usage is TRBJ1-5, with D unresolved. The germline V gene has CDR1 SGHTS and CDR2 YDEGEE. The CDR3 totals 16 residues. V was cut by 2 bases and J by 0 bases, with 12 bases left in between. The CDR3 region is CASSLRGANSNQPQHF. For the CDR3, the DNA is TGTGCCAGCAGCTTAAGAGGAGCCAATAGCAATCAGCCCCAGCATTTT.

The chain combines TRBV10-3 with TRBJ1-1, with D perhaps matching TRBD1 (5 bases). Germline assignment: CDR1 ENHRY and CDR2 SYGVKD. CDR3 length: 13 amino acids. With 4 bases removed from V and 0 bases from J, the gap between germline ends came to 6 bases. This chain's CDR3 is CAISATVNTEAFF. CDR3 nucleotide sequence: TGTGCCATCAGTGCGACAGTGAACACTGAAGCTTTCTTT.

V and J are TRBV30 and TRBJ2-3; D is perhaps TRBD1 (5 bases). Germline V gene lookup returns CDR1 GTSNPN and CDR2 SVGIG (reference sequence). V lost 5 bases to trimming and J lost 2 bases, with 17 bases between them. The CDR3 loop spans 15 amino acids. The CDR3 protein is CAWALQDTITDTQYF. The CDR3 coding sequence is TGTGCCTGGGCCCTACAGGACACGATCACAGATACGCAGTATTTT.

This sequence joins TRBV18 and TRBJ1-1, with TRBD1 matching over 10 bases. The CDR3 has 15 residues. Germline CDR1 KGHSH, CDR2 LQKENI. Trimming removed 5 bases from V and 5 bases from J; junction bases left unmatched: 8. CDR3 region: CASSWGTGVGTEAFF. As DNA, the CDR3 is TGTGCCAGCTCATGGGGGACAGGGGTAGGAACTGAAGCTTTCTTT.

The chain recombines TRBV6-1 with TRBJ2-7, with D possibly TRBD1 on 5 matching bases. Between the trimmed V and J ends, which lost 1 base and 0 bases, there was a span of 10 bases. This CDR3 spans 15 amino acids. Looked up from germline, CDR1 is MNHNS and CDR2 is SASEGT. Here the CDR3 reads CASSEVDSYSYEQYF. The CDR3 DNA reads TGTGCCAGCAGTGAAGTTGACAGTTACTCCTACGAGCAGTACTTC.

The chain employs TRBV6-1 and TRBJ1-5, with D tentatively TRBD1 (5 bases). V was shortened by 1 base and J by 2 bases, with 12 bases between the two germline ends. This CDR3 region has 16 residues. Germline CDR1 is MNHNS and CDR2 is SASEGT. The CDR3: CASSEVRAQGNQPQHF. CDR3 DNA: TGTGCCAGCAGTGAAGTCAGGGCGCAGGGCAATCAGCCCCAGCATTTT.

This clone has just one count. The chain recombines TRBV2 with TRBJ2-2; 11 bases are a match to TRBD2. V trimming: 7 bases; J trimming: 6 bases; junction bases outside the gene matches: 7. Germline assignment: CDR1 SNHLY and CDR2 FYNNEI. The CDR3 is 15 residues long. CDR3 sequence (DNA): TGTGCCAGCAAAGAACTAGCGGGAGTCCCCGGGGAGCTGTTTTTT. Its protein is CASKELAGVPGELFF.

This chain connects TRBV19 to TRBJ1-1, with 8 bases identical to TRBD1. CDR3 length: 14 residues. Germline assignment: CDR1 LNHDA and CDR2 SQIVND (reference sequence). J lost 8 bases, V lost 3 bases, and 8 bases had no gene match. The CDR3 reads CASSIQGQVFEAFF. The CDR3 DNA sequence: TGTGCCAGTAGTATTCAGGGACAGGTTTTCGAAGCTTTCTTT.

In this sample, this clone turned up a few times. The V call is TRBV4-2, the J call TRBJ2-1, with 11 bases aligning to TRBD2. V was clipped by 0 bases and J by 0 bases; unmatched bases: 13. The CDR3 has 21 amino acids. Looked up from germline, CDR1 is LGHNA and CDR2 is YNFKEQ. The CDR3 sequence: CASSQDPLSGRAFSSYNEQFF. CDR3 coding DNA: TGTGCCAGCAGCCAAGATCCTCTTAGCGGGAGGGCCTTTAGCTCCTACAATGAGCAGTTCTTC.

V gene TRBV6-4 combines with J gene TRBJ2-3; the match to TRBD2 covers 10 bases. CDR1 is MRHNA and CDR2 is SNTAGT in the germline V gene. J lost 4 bases, V lost 6 bases, and 7 bases had no gene match. The CDR3 runs 15 residues. The CDR3 reads CASSPLSGRSDTQYF. The CDR3 DNA is TGTGCCAGCAGCCCCCTTAGCGGGAGGTCAGATACGCAGTATTTT.